This T cell receptor beta chain was retrieved from a study of blood T cell repertoires in COVID-19. Overall study context: Acute and convalescent COVID-19 samples came from the United States, Italy and Spain. Nucleic acid was either cDNA or gDNA, and it came from T cells, B-cell-depleted T cells, or PBMCs.

How the authors handled the data: By means of reference gene primer amplification, nucleated cell counts were estimated. The assay was immunoSEQ multiplex PCR, and TCRdb's table has in-frame clones only and misses some. The DNA was the basis for D and trimming; V, J and clone size are from that table. This sample has about 110,000 clones, with roughly 80% found just once. V was trimmed by 4 bases and J by 2 bases, leaving 13 bases between them. The germline gives CDR1 SGHRS, CDR2 YFSETQ. This CDR3 contains 15 residues. The specimen sequenced was peripheral blood. The chain couples TRBV5-1 to TRBJ2-1; tentative D call: TRBD2 (5 bases). The receptor was derived from a woman aged 60-70 years with acute or convalescent COVID-19. CDR3 amino acids: CASSLRAETYNEQFF. Here the CDR3 DNA reads TGCGCCAGCAGCCTCAGAGCGGAAACCTACAATGAGCAGTTCTTC. The complete variable domain, with remaining parts taken from reference TRBV5-1 and TRBJ2-1, reads KAGVTQTPRYLIKTRGQQVTLSCSPISGHRSVSWYQQTPGQGLQFLFEYFSETQRNKGNFPGRFSGRQFSNSRSEMNVSTLELGDSALYLCASSLRAETYNEQFFGPGTRLTVL.